The 7 T cell receptor beta chains below all came from one sample that was sequenced in a study of response to subunit inactivated influenza vaccine listed by TCRdb under 2018. The method was RT-PCR. Sequencing used an Illumina HiSeq 2500. The raw public data were reprocessed by TCRdb itself: fastp quality trimming at Q25, MiXCR clonotype calling, in-frame beta chains only. Entries are consolidated by CDR3 protein sequence, retaining the most common genes and DNA. This sample comprises 560,000 or so distinct CDR3 sequences, 7.6% of them detected only once. The top ten constitute roughly 13% of the sample. Here the sequenced sample was PBMCs from blood, taken less than 30 months after vaccination. The receptor source for this set is a man aged 50 to 75 who received an inactivated influenza vaccine. Donor details come from another sample of the same person, matched by shared clones.

The rearrangement links TRBV15 to TRBJ1-4; a weak D match, TRBD1 (6 bases). Germline V gene lookup returns CDR1 LNHNV and CDR2 YYDKDF (reference sequence). CDR3 size: 17 residues. The V end lost 1 base, the J end lost 0 bases, and 12 bases lay between the germline ends. The CDR3 loop is CATSRAPTGTTNEKLFF. As DNA, the CDR3 is TGTGCCACCAGCAGAGCCCCGACAGGAACAACTAATGAAAAACTGTTTTTT.

This clonotype was seen more than once but under ten times. The chain uses TRBV13 and TRBJ2-1; D is ambiguous. Germline loops: CDR1 PRHDT, CDR2 FYEKMQ (reference sequence). The CDR3 sequence is 16 residues long. V was shortened by 2 bases and J by 0 bases, with 11 bases between the two germline ends. The CDR3 sequence is CASSLNGPSSYNEQFF. In DNA, the CDR3 is TGTGCCAGCAGCTTAAACGGTCCCTCCTCCTACAATGAGCAGTTCTTC.

This clonotype was picked up a small number of times. V is TRBV7-6 and J is TRBJ1-4; D remains unclear. V was cut by 5 bases and J by 12 bases, with 16 bases left in between. This CDR3 is built from 13 residues. Germline loops: CDR1 SGHVS, CDR2 FNYEAQ. The CDR3 coding sequence is TGTGCCAGCAGCGATAACCGCCAAGCGGAACTGTTTTTT. Protein product: CASSDNRQAELFF.

V usage is TRBV9 and J usage is TRBJ2-3; 10 bases line up with TRBD2. From germline, CDR1 is SGDLS and CDR2 YYNGEE. The CDR3 spans 16 residues. V lost 2 bases and J lost 4; bases outside the gene matches: 7. This CDR3 reads CASSVTSGTAPDTQYF. For the CDR3, the DNA is TGTGCCAGCAGCGTCACTAGCGGGACCGCTCCAGATACGCAGTATTTT.

This clonotype occurred many times. V gene TRBV9 combines with J gene TRBJ2-1; TRBD2 might be the D (5 bases). In germline, CDR1 is SGDLS, CDR2 YYNGEE. V shed 4 bases and J shed 1 base, with 15 bases lying between them. This CDR3 has 16 residues. The CDR3 nucleotides read TGTGCCAGCAGCCCAGAGGGAAGCTCTTCCTACAATGAGCAGTTCTTC. The encoded protein is CASSPEGSSSYNEQFF.

This clonotype has a handful of counts. The V call is TRBV4-2, the J call TRBJ2-7; D remains unclear. Germline CDR1 reads LGHNA; CDR2 reads YNFKEQ. The CDR3 has 13 residues. Trimming stripped 4 bases from V and 4 bases from J, with 11 bases between. The CDR3 spells CASSPRSQYEQYF. As DNA, the CDR3 is TGTGCCAGCAGCCCCCGGTCCCAGTACGAGCAGTACTTC.

V and J are TRBV5-1 and TRBJ2-3; D tentatively reads TRBD1 or TRBD2 (5 bases each). Per the germline V gene, CDR1 is SGHRS and CDR2 is YFSETQ. The V end lost 2 bases, the J end lost 4 bases, and 11 bases lay between the germline ends. The CDR3 covers 14 residues. The CDR3 sequence is CASSFGTPPDTQYF. Here the CDR3 DNA reads TGCGCCAGCAGCTTCGGGACCCCCCCAGATACGCAGTATTTT.